The 10 T cell receptor beta chains in this list originate from one sample, sequenced in a study of blood T cell repertoires in COVID-19. Clones were sequenced by immunoSEQ multiplex PCR, and TCRdb holds only the in-frame ones, with some missing. The data show 220,000 or so clones, with approximately 82% seen just once and less than 4% held by the top ten. The sequenced sample consisted of peripheral blood. Receptors originate from a woman older than 75 with acute or convalescent COVID-19.

The rearrangement joins TRBV3-1 (or the pseudogene TRBV3-2) to TRBJ2-5; the D gene is possibly TRBD2 (7 bases). The CDR3 runs 14 residues. CDR1 and CDR2 (germline): LGHDT, YNNKEL (reference sequence). Trimming left V 3 bases short and J 2 bases short, with 10 bases between. CDR3 coding DNA: TGTGCCAGCAGCCAGGGGGGGGCGCAAGAGACCCAGTACTTC. This sequence encodes CASSQGGAQETQYF.

This clone was found a few times. The V gene is TRBV19, the J gene TRBJ1-1, with TRBD1 identical over 10 bases. CDR1 and CDR2 from the germline V gene are LNHDA and SQIVND (reference sequence). This CDR3 has 17 residues. The ends lost 4 bases at V and 0 bases at J; junction bases unmatched: 8. CDR3 DNA: TGTGCCAGTAGTACCGGAGGGACAGGGGCCCTGAACACTGAAGCTTTCTTT. It codes for CASSTGGTGALNTEAFF. Combining the CDR3 with reference TRBV19 and TRBJ1-1 gives the whole variable domain DGGITQSPKYLFRKEGQNVTLSCEQNLNHDAMYWYRQDPGQGLRLIYYSQIVNDFQKGDIAEGYSVSREKKESFPLTVTSAQKNPTAFYLCASSTGGTGALNTEAFFGQGTRLTVV.

The chain combines TRBV29-1 with TRBJ2-6; D possibly corresponds to TRBD1 (7 bases). Germline loops: CDR1 SQVTM, CDR2 ANQGSEA. The CDR3 extends over 14 amino acids. The CDR3 DNA reads TGCAGTACGACAGGGACTGCTGGGGCCAACGTCCTGACTTTC. Its protein product is CSTTGTAGANVLTF.

The chain recombines TRBV7-3 with TRBJ2-1; a weak D match, TRBD2 (6 bases). This CDR3 region has 15 residues. Deletions cut 4 bases from V and 4 bases from J, with 14 bases between. Germline V gives CDR1 SGHTA, CDR2 FQGTGA. CDR3 sequence: CASSSGSGAYNEQFF. The CDR3 coding sequence is TGTGCCAGCAGCTCGGGTAGCGGTGCTTACAATGAGCAGTTCTTC.

The table lists this clone with many counts. V gene TRBV2 combines with J gene TRBJ1-5; 12 nucleotides line up with TRBD1. Germline V gene lookup returns CDR1 SNHLY and CDR2 FYNNEI. With V trimmed by 0 bases and J by 2 bases, 11 bases remained unmatched. The CDR3 has 20 amino acids. Written as DNA, the CDR3 is TGTGCCAGCAGTGAAGCTACTCCGGGACAGGGGGCCTTGGGCAATCAGCCCCAGCATTTT. As protein: CASSEATPGQGALGNQPQHF.

The V and J genes are TRBV29-1 and TRBJ1-1; D remains unclear. Germline CDR1 is SQVTM and CDR2 is ANQGSEA. The V gene lost 3 bases and the J gene lost 0 bases, with 11 bases spanning the gap. The CDR3 contains 14 residues. DNA for the CDR3: TGCAGCGTTGACAGGCAGGTATTGAACACTGAAGCTTTCTTT. As protein: CSVDRQVLNTEAFF.

The chain has TRBV5-4 and TRBJ2-1; TRBD2 matches at 13 bases. The CDR3 extends over 15 amino acids. Germline values: CDR1 SGHNT, CDR2 YYREEE (reference sequence). The trim removed 4 bases at V and 5 bases at J, leaving 3 bases unmatched. CDR3 residues: CASSLLAGGNNEQFF. CDR3 DNA: TGTGCCAGCAGCCTACTAGCGGGGGGGAACAATGAGCAGTTCTTC.

This chain joins TRBV3-1 (or the pseudogene TRBV3-2) and TRBJ1-1, with TRBD1 matching 8 bases. Germline trimming cut 4 bases from V and 5 bases from J; bases unmatched to any gene: 9. CDR1 is LGHDT, CDR2 YNNKEL, per germline (reference sequence). CDR3 length: 15 amino acids. Here the CDR3 reads CASSRVGQAETEAFF. The CDR3 nucleotides are TGTGCCAGCAGCCGAGTGGGACAGGCAGAAACTGAAGCTTTCTTT.

V and J are TRBV5-1 and TRBJ1-2, with D uncertain. Germline V gene sequence: CDR1 SGHRS, CDR2 YFSETQ. V was cut by 5 bases and J by 0 bases, with 8 bases left in between. The CDR3 length is 13 residues. The CDR3 loop reads CASRNHTNYGYTF. CDR3 nucleotide sequence: TGCGCCAGCAGGAATCACACTAACTATGGCTACACCTTC.

The V gene is TRBV5-5, the J gene TRBJ1-2; perhaps TRBD1 as D (6 bases). Trimming left V 4 bases short and J 5 bases short, with 18 bases between. CDR3 length: 15 residues. Per the germline V gene, CDR1 is SGHKS and CDR2 is YYEKEE (reference sequence). CDR3 sequence (DNA): TGTGCCAGCAGCCGCGAATGGGGGCAAGCTTATGGCTACACCTTC. Amino acids: CASSREWGQAYGYTF.